This T cell receptor (beta chain) came from a study of blood T cell repertoires in COVID-19. As concerns this clone: The sample contains more than one DNA sequence encoding this CDR3.

Clones were sequenced by immunoSEQ multiplex PCR, and TCRdb holds only the in-frame ones, with some missing. The profile shows some 280,000 clones, about nine tenths of them singletons. The V gene's germline CDR1 is LNHNV and CDR2 YYDKDF (reference sequence). CDR3 length equals 13 residues. With 0 bases removed from V and 3 bases from J, the gap between germline ends came to 6 bases. The specimen sequenced was peripheral blood. The rearrangement joins TRBV15 to TRBJ2-7; D is undetermined. The clonotype originates from a woman in her twenties or thirties with active or convalescent COVID-19. The CDR3 DNA follows: TGTGCCACCAGCAGAGATACGAGCTACGAGCAGTACTTC. Amino acids: CATSRDTSYEQYF.